Each of the 17 T cell receptor beta chains below was sequenced from the same sample in a study of T cell repertoires in cytomegalovirus infection. TCRdb re-derived calls from the reads in MiXCR, one entry per CDR3 protein. The sample gives over 150,000 distinct CDR3 sequences, roughly 20% of which show up once; less than 3.5% is in the top ten. Sequenced sample: PBMCs. These receptors were taken from a human donor in good health (CMV status not recorded). Some clones in this sample may be carry-over from other donors' samples.

The chain joins TRBV7-3 to TRBJ2-2, with 8 nucleotides matching TRBD2. CDR1 is SGHTA and CDR2 is FQGTGA in the germline V gene. Trimming at V came to 4 bases and at J to 7 bases, leaving 8 bases not matched to a gene. The CDR3 consists of 15 residues. Here the CDR3 reads CASSYRGGQNGELFF. The CDR3 nucleotides are TGTGCCAGCAGCTACCGGGGGGGCCAGAACGGGGAGCTGTTTTTT.

This clonotype occurred a few times. The V gene is TRBV10-2, the J gene TRBJ1-5, with unresolved D. With 3 bases removed from V and 7 bases from J, the gap between germline ends came to 7 bases. Germline V gives CDR1 WSHSY, CDR2 SAAADI. The CDR3 sequence is 12 residues long. Here the CDR3 reads CASSDWGQPQHF. The CDR3 coding sequence is TGCGCCAGCAGTGACTGGGGACAGCCCCAGCATTTT.

This clonotype occurred many times. V usage is TRBV7-8 and J usage is TRBJ1-3; a weak D match, TRBD1 (5 bases). From germline, CDR1 is SGHVS and CDR2 FQNEAQ. The CDR3 loop spans 16 amino acids. Trimming pared 3 bases from V and 0 bases from J, leaving 12 bases between. The DNA for the CDR3 is TGTGCCAGCAGCTTGCAGGGATCGGTCTCTGGAAACACCATATATTTT. It codes for CASSLQGSVSGNTIYF.

The chain recombines TRBV6-6 with TRBJ2-3; 9 bases are shared with TRBD2. The V gene end was trimmed by 2 bases and the J gene end by 2 bases; junction bases not matched to a gene: 23. The CDR3 consists of 22 residues. Germline assignment: CDR1 MNHNY and CDR2 SVGAGI (reference sequence). CDR3 bases: TGTGCCAGCAGTTACCCCCTCTCTAGCGGGGTAATGATACCGAAAGACACAGATACGCAGTATTTT. Translating gives CASSYPLSSGVMIPKDTDTQYF.

At least ten counts were recorded for this clonotype. This rearrangement joins TRBV27 to TRBJ2-1; 8 bases are a match to TRBD2. In germline, CDR1 is MNHEY, CDR2 SMNVEV (reference sequence). V was clipped by 4 bases and J by 4 bases; unmatched bases: 9. CDR3 length: 16 amino acids. The CDR3 sequence: CASSSGRLAGYNEQFF. Written as DNA, the CDR3 is TGTGCCAGCAGTTCCGGACGGCTAGCGGGTTACAATGAGCAGTTCTTC.

J is TRBJ1-2 and V is TRBV19, with D perhaps TRBD1 (5 bases). CDR1 is LNHDA and CDR2 is SQIVND in the germline V gene (reference sequence). The CDR3 has 12 residues. Trimming took 7 bases from V and 3 from J, leaving 9 bases between them. CDR3 in amino acids: CASTPRDYGYTF. As DNA, the CDR3 is TGTGCCAGTACCCCCAGGGACTATGGCTACACCTTC.

The chain uses TRBV7-4 and TRBJ2-7; D is possibly TRBD1 (7 bases). Germline CDR1 and CDR2: SGHVT and SQSDAQ. The CDR3 spans 15 residues. V was trimmed by 4 bases and J by 5 bases, leaving 18 bases between them. The CDR3 sequence: CASSYLRGDLNEQYF. The CDR3, as DNA: TGTGCCAGCAGCTACCTCAGGGGGGACCTGAACGAGCAGTACTTC.

This chain links TRBV2 with TRBJ1-2; D gene ambiguous. CDR1 and CDR2 (germline): SNHLY, FYNNEI. V was trimmed by 2 bases and J by 0 bases, leaving 10 bases between them. This CDR3 contains 15 residues. In DNA form, the CDR3 reads TGTGCCAGCAGTGAAATTGGAGGAGCTAACTATGGCTACACCTTC. Its translation: CASSEIGGANYGYTF. Full variable domain (missing parts from reference TRBV2 and TRBJ1-2): EPEVTQTPSHQVTQMGQEVILRCVPISNHLYFYWYRQILGQKVEFLVSFYNNEISEKSEIFDDQFSVERPDGSNFTLKIRSTKLEDSAMYFCASSEIGGANYGYTFGSGTRLTVV.

The chain links TRBV19 to TRBJ2-3; D is unclear. The CDR3 sequence is 13 residues long. In germline, CDR1 is LNHDA, CDR2 SQIVND (reference sequence). Trimming shortened V by 3 bases and J by 5 bases, and 9 bases separated the two germline ends. CDR3 sequence: CASSIGPQDTQYF. CDR3 in DNA: TGTGCCAGTAGTATTGGCCCGCAAGATACGCAGTATTTT.

This clonotype was seen many times. V is TRBV7-2 and J is TRBJ1-2; D remains ambiguous. V dropped 5 bases and J dropped 4 bases, with 14 bases sitting between them. CDR1 and CDR2 (germline): SGHTA, FQGNSA. The CDR3 runs 14 residues. CDR3 region: CASSPARGGYGYTF. The CDR3 DNA sequence: TGTGCCAGCAGCCCCGCCCGGGGAGGCTATGGCTACACCTTC.

This clonotype showed up just a few times. The V and J genes are TRBV5-5 and TRBJ2-5; TRBD1 matches 8 bases. V gave up 4 bases and J gave up 4 bases; unmatched junction bases: 9. CDR1 is SGHKS, CDR2 YYEKEE, per germline (reference sequence). The CDR3 is 15 residues long. The CDR3 nucleotides read TGTGCCAGCAGCCCTGGACAGGGTGGGGGAGAGACCCAGTACTTC. Amino acid sequence: CASSPGQGGGETQYF.

This clonotype has more than one count but fewer than ten. This chain links TRBV14 with TRBJ1-6; D call uncertain. V shed 0 bases and J shed 8 bases, with 5 bases lying between them. Germline lookup yields CDR1 SGHDN and CDR2 FVKESK. This CDR3 comprises 13 residues. The CDR3 loop reads CASSQELDSPLHF. DNA of the CDR3: TGTGCCAGCAGCCAAGAGTTGGATTCACCCCTCCACTTT.

Only a few counts were recorded for this clonotype. The CDR3 protein is CASSPGTSGTDTQYF. The CDR3 nucleotides are TGTGCCAGCAGTCCCGGGACTAGCGGCACAGATACGCAGTATTTT. This chain connects TRBV7-9 to TRBJ2-3; the match to TRBD2 covers 10 bases. V trimming: 6 bases; J trimming: 1 base; junction bases outside the gene matches: 4. Germline V lookup: CDR1 SEHNR, CDR2 FQNEAQ (reference sequence). The CDR3 is 15 residues long.

V gene TRBV19 combines with J gene TRBJ2-7, with D uncertain. Germline V lookup: CDR1 LNHDA, CDR2 SQIVND (reference sequence). With 7 bases removed from V and 2 bases from J, the gap between germline ends came to 15 bases. CDR3 length equals 14 residues. CDR3 DNA sequence: TGTGCCAGTACCCCGACTTCACTTCCCTACGAGCAGTACTTC. The encoded protein is CASTPTSLPYEQYF.

The chain combines TRBV12-3 or TRBV12-4 with TRBJ2-5, with D unclear. This CDR3 has 14 residues. Trimming left V 6 bases short and J 4 bases short, with 15 bases between. The CDR3 DNA sequence: TGTGCCAGCAGGGAGAACTCCGCCCGAGAGACCCAGTACTTC. Translation gives CASRENSARETQYF.

This clonotype has only a few counts. V is TRBV29-1 and J is TRBJ2-3, with TRBD2 matching over 7 bases. The CDR3 runs to 14 residues. The ends lost 7 bases at V and 4 bases at J; junction bases unmatched: 11. Germline V gives CDR1 SQVTM, CDR2 ANQGSEA. In DNA form, the CDR3 reads TGCAGCGGGCGACTAGCTTCGCGCCCAGATACGCAGTATTTT. Translated, it gives CSGRLASRPDTQYF.

This clonotype was recorded many times. The chain employs TRBV7-9 and TRBJ2-1; perhaps TRBD2 as D (5 bases). This CDR3 has 13 residues. V was pared by 5 bases and J by 10 bases, with 15 bases between. Per germline, CDR1 SEHNR and CDR2 FQNEAQ (reference sequence). The CDR3 sequence is CASSATRMGEQFF. The DNA of the CDR3 is TGTGCCAGCAGCGCCACTAGGATGGGGGAGCAGTTCTTC.